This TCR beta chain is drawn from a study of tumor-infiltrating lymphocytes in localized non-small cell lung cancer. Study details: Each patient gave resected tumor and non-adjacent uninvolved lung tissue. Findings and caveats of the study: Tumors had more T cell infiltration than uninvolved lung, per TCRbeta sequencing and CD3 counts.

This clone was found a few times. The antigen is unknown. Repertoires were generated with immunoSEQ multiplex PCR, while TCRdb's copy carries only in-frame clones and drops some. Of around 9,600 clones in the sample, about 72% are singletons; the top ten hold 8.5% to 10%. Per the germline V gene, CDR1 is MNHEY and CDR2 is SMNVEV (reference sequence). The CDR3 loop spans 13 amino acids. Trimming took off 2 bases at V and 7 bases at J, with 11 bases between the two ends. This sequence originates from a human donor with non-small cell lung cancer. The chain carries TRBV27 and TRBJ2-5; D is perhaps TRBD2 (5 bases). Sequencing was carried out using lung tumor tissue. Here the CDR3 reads CASSLNWERTQYF. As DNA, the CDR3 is TGTGCCAGCAGTTTAAATTGGGAGCGGACCCAGTACTTC.